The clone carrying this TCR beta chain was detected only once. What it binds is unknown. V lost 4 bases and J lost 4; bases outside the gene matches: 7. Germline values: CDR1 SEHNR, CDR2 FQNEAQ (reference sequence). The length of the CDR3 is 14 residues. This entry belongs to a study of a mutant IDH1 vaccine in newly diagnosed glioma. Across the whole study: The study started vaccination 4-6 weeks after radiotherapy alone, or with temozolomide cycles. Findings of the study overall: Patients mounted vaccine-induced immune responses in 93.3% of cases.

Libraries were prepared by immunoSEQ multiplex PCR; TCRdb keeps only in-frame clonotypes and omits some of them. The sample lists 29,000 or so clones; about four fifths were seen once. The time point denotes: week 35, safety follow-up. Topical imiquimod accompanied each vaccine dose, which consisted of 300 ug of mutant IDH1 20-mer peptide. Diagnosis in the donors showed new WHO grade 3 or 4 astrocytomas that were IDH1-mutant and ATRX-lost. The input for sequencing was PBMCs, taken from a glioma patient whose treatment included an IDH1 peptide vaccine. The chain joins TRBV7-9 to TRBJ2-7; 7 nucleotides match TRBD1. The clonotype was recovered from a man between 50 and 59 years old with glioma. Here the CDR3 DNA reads TGTGCCAGCAGCTCGACAGGGCTAAGGTACGAGCAGTACTTC. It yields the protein CASSSTGLRYEQYF.